The 16 T cell receptor beta chains reported below all come from one sample, sequenced in a study of cytomegalovirus exposure and HLA in healthy donors. Vbeta (60) and Jbeta (13) primers were used in the PCR. This table comes from immunoSEQ multiplex PCR, and its TCRdb copy is limited to in-frame clones, with some not included. Among under 200,000 clones listed, 75% were seen once. Sequencing was carried out using PBMCs. Every receptor here comes from a woman between 45 and 60 years old in good health and CMV-seropositive.

The V gene is TRBV15, the J gene TRBJ2-5; D perhaps matches TRBD2 (5 bases). Per the germline V gene, CDR1 is LNHNV and CDR2 is YYDKDF (reference sequence). Trimming left V 8 bases short and J 2 bases short, with 12 bases between. The CDR3 has 13 amino acids. CDR3 coding DNA: TGTGCCACCTCCCCCGGGGATCAAGAGACCCAGTACTTC. This sequence encodes CATSPGDQETQYF.

This chain uses TRBV2 with TRBJ2-1; 9 nucleotides align to TRBD2. This CDR3 has 13 amino acids. V lost 10 bases to trimming and J lost 6 bases; unmatched junction nucleotides: 7. The V gene's germline CDR1 is SNHLY and CDR2 FYNNEI. For the CDR3, the DNA is TGTGCCACCTCCCCGACTAGCGGCAATGAGCAGTTCTTC. Protein: CATSPTSGNEQFF.

The V call is TRBV27, the J call TRBJ1-1; the match to TRBD1 covers 7 bases. Losses at the gene ends were 7 bases for V and 5 bases for J; bases not matched to a gene: 7. The length of the CDR3 is 13 residues. Germline values: CDR1 MNHEY, CDR2 SMNVEV (reference sequence). The CDR3 nucleotides are TGTGCCAGCAAAGACAGGGCGCGGACTGAAGCTTTCTTT. This codes for CASKDRARTEAFF.

There are a few counts of this clone. The chain links TRBV6-5 to TRBJ1-1; possible D gene TRBD1, 5 bases. Trimming took 6 bases from V and 0 from J, leaving 11 bases between them. The CDR3 extends over 14 amino acids. Germline V gene data show CDR1 as MNHEY and CDR2 as SVGAGI. The CDR3 DNA reads TGTGCCAGCAGCCCGGGACTGATGAACACTGAAGCTTTCTTT. It is translated as CASSPGLMNTEAFF.

The genes are TRBV6-6 and TRBJ1-3; D might be TRBD1 (5 bases). Germline V gene lookup returns CDR1 MNHNY and CDR2 SVGAGI (reference sequence). Trimming removed 6 bases at V and 0 bases at J, with 15 bases between. The CDR3 spans 16 residues. This CDR3 is CASRTQASSSGNTIYF. For the CDR3, the DNA is TGTGCCAGCAGGACACAGGCGTCTAGCTCTGGAAACACCATATATTTT.

The V and J genes are TRBV7-9 and TRBJ2-1, with TRBD1 as a possible D gene (6 bases). CDR1 SEHNR and CDR2 FQNEAQ come from the germline V gene (reference sequence). This CDR3 contains 14 residues. V shed 3 bases and J shed 7 bases, with 13 bases lying between them. CDR3 sequence: CASSLETGRNEQFF. The CDR3, as DNA: TGTGCCAGCAGCTTGGAGACAGGTCGGAATGAGCAGTTCTTC.

The rearrangement joins TRBV4-2 to TRBJ1-5; weak D call: TRBD1 (5 bases). V shed 1 base and J shed 1 base, with 11 bases lying between them. This CDR3 has 16 amino acids. Germline lookup yields CDR1 LGHNA and CDR2 YNFKEQ. The DNA of the CDR3 is TGTGCCAGCAGCCAAGGTGACAGTAGGAGCAATCAGCCCCAGCATTTT. It is translated as CASSQGDSRSNQPQHF.

V usage is TRBV27 and J usage is TRBJ1-4, with D possibly matching TRBD1 (5 bases). The V gene's germline CDR1 is MNHEY and CDR2 SMNVEV (reference sequence). V gave up 10 bases and J gave up 7 bases, with 16 bases separating them. The CDR3 totals 13 residues. CDR3 coding DNA: TGTGCCACCCGACGGGGGAGAAGTGAAAAACTGTTTTTT. This gives the protein CATRRGRSEKLFF.

The chain recombines TRBV6-5 with TRBJ2-7, with a weak D call TRBD1 (6 bases). Trimming removed 3 bases at V and 0 bases at J, with 12 bases between. This CDR3 is 15 amino acids long. Per germline, CDR1 MNHEY and CDR2 SVGAGI. CDR3 sequence: CASSYSGHLSYEQYF. In DNA, the CDR3 is TGTGCCAGCAGTTATTCGGGACACCTCTCCTACGAGCAGTACTTC.

The table lists this clone with a few counts. CDR3 coding DNA: TGTGCCAGTAGTATCCGAGCCGGGGGGGGCACAGATACGCAGTATTTT. This codes for CASSIRAGGGTDTQYF. This chain links TRBV19 with TRBJ2-3; 8 positions match TRBD2. The CDR3 has 16 residues. V was clipped by 3 bases and J by 1 base; unmatched bases: 6. Germline assignment: CDR1 LNHDA and CDR2 SQIVND (reference sequence).

Comments on this clone: The sample holds other DNA sequences that translate to the same CDR3. The genes are TRBV18 and TRBJ1-1, with a tentative D call TRBD1 (5 bases). The V end was cut by 1 base, the J end by 1 base, with 7 bases between. Germline CDR1 KGHSH, CDR2 LQKENI. The CDR3 loop spans 14 amino acids. This CDR3 is CASSPRGANTEAFF. In DNA form, the CDR3 reads TGTGCCAGCTCACCACGGGGCGCGAACACTGAAGCTTTCTTT.

The CDR3 nucleotides are TGTGCCAGCAGCTCGGAGCAGGGCACCATATATTTT. Its protein is CASSSEQGTIYF. The V call is TRBV7-9, the J call TRBJ1-3, with D perhaps TRBD1 (5 bases). V was trimmed by 4 bases and J by 9 bases, leaving 10 bases between them. CDR1 and CDR2 (germline): SEHNR, FQNEAQ (reference sequence). The CDR3 is 12 residues long.

This clone was seen only once. The DNA of the CDR3 is TGTGCCAGCGGTCTAAGTGGGACACACTACGAGCAGTACTTC. Protein sequence: CASGLSGTHYEQYF. The J gene is TRBJ2-7, the V gene TRBV6-6, with TRBD1 as a possible D gene (6 bases). This CDR3 spans 14 amino acids. Germline V gene lookup returns CDR1 MNHNY and CDR2 SVGAGI (reference sequence). With 8 bases removed from V and 3 bases from J, the gap between germline ends came to 17 bases.

This rearrangement joins TRBV7-9 to TRBJ2-3, with TRBD1 identical over 9 bases. This CDR3 region has 14 residues. CDR1 and CDR2 (germline): SEHNR, FQNEAQ (reference sequence). The J segment lost 5 bases and the V segment lost 2 bases, leaving 2 bases of the junction unmatched. CDR3 nucleotide sequence: TGTGCCAGCAGCTTACAGACAGGGGGAGATACGCAGTATTTT. It is translated as CASSLQTGGDTQYF.

The chain joins TRBV4-2 to TRBJ1-2; D might be TRBD1 (5 bases). Germline CDR1 and CDR2: LGHNA and YNFKEQ. Trimming stripped 2 bases from V and 1 base from J, with 8 bases between. This CDR3 is built from 14 residues. The DNA of the CDR3 is TGTGCCAGCAGCCAACAGGACATTAACTATGGCTACACCTTC. This encodes CASSQQDINYGYTF.

The chain has TRBV27 and TRBJ2-7; no firm D call. The CDR3 has 13 amino acids. Germline CDR1 and CDR2: MNHEY and SMNVEV (reference sequence). V was pared by 2 bases and J by 0 bases, with 5 bases between. CDR3 amino acids: CASSLTASYEQYF. The DNA for the CDR3 is TGTGCCAGCAGTTTAACAGCCTCCTACGAGCAGTACTTC.